The T cell receptor (beta chain) described here comes from a study of blood T cell repertoires in COVID-19. Across the study: From T cells, B-cell-depleted T cells, or PBMCs came the material, which was cDNA or gDNA.

Germline V gene lookup returns CDR1 MNHEY and CDR2 SMNVEV (reference sequence). Trimming removed 1 base at V and 3 bases at J, with 9 bases between. The CDR3 loop spans 14 amino acids. Assay used: immunoSEQ multiplex PCR; TCRdb lists only in-frame clones, some missing. The sample records 140,000 to 150,000 clones, roughly 90% being singletons. This clonotype was obtained from a man aged 45-60 years who had recovered from COVID-19. The sequenced sample consisted of PBMCs or T cells enriched from blood (not recorded which). This rearrangement joins TRBV27 to TRBJ2-5; possible D gene TRBD1, 5 bases. The CDR3 loop reads CASSLYDRKETQYF. The CDR3 DNA follows: TGTGCCAGCAGTTTATATGACAGAAAAGAGACCCAGTACTTC.